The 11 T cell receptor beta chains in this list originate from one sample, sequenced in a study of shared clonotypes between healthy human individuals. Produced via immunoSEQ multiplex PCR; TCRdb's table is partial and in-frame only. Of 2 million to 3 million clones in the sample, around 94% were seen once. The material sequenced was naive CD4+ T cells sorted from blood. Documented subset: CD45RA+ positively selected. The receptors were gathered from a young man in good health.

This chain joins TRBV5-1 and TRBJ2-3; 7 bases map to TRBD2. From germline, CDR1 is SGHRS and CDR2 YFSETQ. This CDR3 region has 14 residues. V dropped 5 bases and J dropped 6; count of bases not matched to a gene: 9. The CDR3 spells CASRGGGSWDTQYF. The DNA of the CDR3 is TGCGCCAGCAGGGGAGGCGGGAGTTGGGATACGCAGTATTTT.

CDR3 in amino acids: CASSELQGRASPTEAFF. The CDR3 nucleotides read TGTGCCAGCAGTGAATTACAGGGACGGGCCTCGCCCACTGAAGCTTTCTTT. The chain uses TRBV2 and TRBJ1-1; a weak D match, TRBD1 (6 bases). The CDR3 sequence is 17 residues long. Trimming stripped 2 bases from V and 4 bases from J, with 20 bases between. CDR1 is SNHLY, CDR2 FYNNEI, per germline.

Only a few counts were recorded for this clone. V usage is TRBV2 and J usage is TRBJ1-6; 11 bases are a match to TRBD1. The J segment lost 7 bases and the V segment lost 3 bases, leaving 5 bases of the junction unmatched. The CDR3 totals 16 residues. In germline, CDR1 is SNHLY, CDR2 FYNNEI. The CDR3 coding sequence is TGTGCCAGCAGTGACGGACAGGGGGCGGCGAATTCACCCCTCCACTTT. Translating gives CASSDGQGAANSPLHF.

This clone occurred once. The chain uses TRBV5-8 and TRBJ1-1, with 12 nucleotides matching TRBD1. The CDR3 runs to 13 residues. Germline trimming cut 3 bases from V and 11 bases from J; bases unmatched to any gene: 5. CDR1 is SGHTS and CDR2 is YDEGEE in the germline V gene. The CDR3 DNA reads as TGTGCCAGCAGCTGGGGACAGGGGGCGCGGGCTTTCTTT. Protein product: CASSWGQGARAFF.

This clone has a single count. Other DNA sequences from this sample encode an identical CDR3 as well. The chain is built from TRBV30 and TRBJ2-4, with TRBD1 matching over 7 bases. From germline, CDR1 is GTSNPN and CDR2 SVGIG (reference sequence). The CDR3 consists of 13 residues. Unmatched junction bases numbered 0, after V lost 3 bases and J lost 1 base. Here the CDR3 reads CAWRQGAKNIQYF. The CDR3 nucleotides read TGTGCCTGGAGACAGGGGGCCAAAAACATTCAGTACTTC.

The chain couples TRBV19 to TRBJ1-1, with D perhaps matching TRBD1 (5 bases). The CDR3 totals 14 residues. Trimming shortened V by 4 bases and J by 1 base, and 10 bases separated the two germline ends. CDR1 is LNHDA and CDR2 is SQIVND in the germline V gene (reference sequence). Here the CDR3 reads CASSTRDGNTEAFF. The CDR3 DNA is TGTGCCAGTAGTACTAGGGACGGGAACACTGAAGCTTTCTTT.

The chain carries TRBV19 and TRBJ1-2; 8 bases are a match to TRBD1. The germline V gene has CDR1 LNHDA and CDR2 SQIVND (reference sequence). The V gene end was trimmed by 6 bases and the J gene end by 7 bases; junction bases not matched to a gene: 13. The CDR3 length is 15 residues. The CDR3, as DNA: TGTGCCAGTAGACCCCTGGACAGGGCCCAAGGTGGCTACACCTTC. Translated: CASRPLDRAQGGYTF.

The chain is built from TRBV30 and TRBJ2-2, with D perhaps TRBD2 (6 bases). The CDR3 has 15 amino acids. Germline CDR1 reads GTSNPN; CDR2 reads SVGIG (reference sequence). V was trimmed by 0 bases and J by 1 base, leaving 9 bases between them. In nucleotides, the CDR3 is TGTGCCTGGAGTGTACGGAGGGTGAACACCGGGGAGCTGTTTTTT. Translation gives CAWSVRRVNTGELFF.

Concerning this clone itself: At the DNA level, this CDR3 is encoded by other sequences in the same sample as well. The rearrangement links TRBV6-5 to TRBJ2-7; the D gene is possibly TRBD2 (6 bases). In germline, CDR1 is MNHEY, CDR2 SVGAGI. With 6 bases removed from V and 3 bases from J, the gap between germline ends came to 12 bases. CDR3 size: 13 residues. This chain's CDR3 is CASSYGGFYEQYF. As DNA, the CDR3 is TGTGCCAGCAGCTACGGGGGTTTCTACGAGCAGTACTTC.

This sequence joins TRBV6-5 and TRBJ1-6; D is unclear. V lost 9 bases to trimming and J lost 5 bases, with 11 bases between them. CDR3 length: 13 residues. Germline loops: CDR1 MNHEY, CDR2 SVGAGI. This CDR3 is CARTTENNSPLHF. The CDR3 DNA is TGTGCCAGGACGACGGAGAATAATTCACCCCTCCACTTT.

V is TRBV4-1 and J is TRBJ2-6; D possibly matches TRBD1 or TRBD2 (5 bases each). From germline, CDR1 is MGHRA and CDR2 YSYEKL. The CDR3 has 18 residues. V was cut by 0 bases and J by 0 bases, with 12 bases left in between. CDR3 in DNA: TGCGCCAGCAGCCAAGATCGGGGCTCAGTCTCTGGGGCCAACGTCCTGACTTTC. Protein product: CASSQDRGSVSGANVLTF.